These 30 T cell receptor beta chains came from one sample sequenced in a study of identical twins. One entry per CDR3 protein results from TCRdb running MiXCR on the 5' RACE reads. The repertoire holds 1.5 million or so distinct CDR3 sequences, with 32% as singletons. Sequenced sample: cord blood. The receptor source for this set is a newborn girl in good health.

V is TRBV20-1 and J is TRBJ1-5; TRBD1 matches at 7 bases. Unmatched junction bases numbered 9, after V lost 6 bases and J lost 4 bases. CDR1 and CDR2 (germline): DFQATT, SNEGSKA (reference sequence). The CDR3 loop spans 14 amino acids. CDR3 DNA: TGCAGTGCGATCGACAGGGTGTTGAATCAGCCCCAGCATTTT. The encoded protein is CSAIDRVLNQPQHF.

The chain combines TRBV18 with TRBJ2-7; no definite D call. Germline V gives CDR1 KGHSH, CDR2 LQKENI. V dropped 3 bases and J dropped 2 bases, with 11 bases sitting between them. This CDR3 is 14 amino acids long. In nucleotides, the CDR3 is TGTGCCAGCTCACCGTTCGACGGTCCCTACGAGCAGTACTTC. Its protein product is CASSPFDGPYEQYF.

This chain joins TRBV6-6 and TRBJ1-1; D is ambiguous. CDR1 and CDR2 from the germline V gene are MNHNY and SVGAGI (reference sequence). The CDR3 spans 14 residues. The V gene lost 0 bases and the J gene lost 5 bases, with 10 bases spanning the gap. The CDR3 sequence is CASSYSQGWTEAFF. CDR3 bases: TGTGCCAGCAGTTACTCGCAAGGGTGGACTGAAGCTTTCTTT.

About this clonotype itself: One end of the junction varies from germline; a read error may be responsible. CDR3 sequence reads: CSVDQFSYNERFF. CDR3 DNA: TGCAGCGTTGACCAGTTCTCGTACAATGAGCGGTTCTTC. The V and J genes are TRBV29-1 and TRBJ2-1; D is unclear. Germline CDR1 SQVTM, CDR2 ANQGSEA. The CDR3 covers 13 residues.

V and J are TRBV9 and TRBJ2-5, with 14 bases identical to TRBD2. Trimming took 0 bases from V and 11 from J; bases not matched to a gene: 12. The germline CDR1 and CDR2 sequences are SGDLS and YYNGEE. This CDR3 has 17 amino acids. In DNA form, the CDR3 reads TGTGCCAGCAGCGTAGATATCCGGACTAGCGGGGGGAATGAGCAGTACTTC. Translation gives CASSVDIRTSGGNEQYF.

This clonotype was picked up a small number of times. The chain has TRBV4-2 and TRBJ2-3; TRBD2 matches at 10 bases. V lost 4 bases to trimming and J lost 5 bases; unmatched junction nucleotides: 15. Germline V lookup: CDR1 LGHNA, CDR2 YNFKEQ. The CDR3 has 18 amino acids. The CDR3 bases are TGTGCCAGCAGCCCGATGGCGGCTAGCGGGGGAGTTAAAGATACGCAGTATTTT. It yields the protein CASSPMAASGGVKDTQYF.

This clonotype occurred a few times. This chain connects TRBV28 to TRBJ2-1; no definite D call. The CDR3 sequence is 16 residues long. Germline loops: CDR1 MDHEN, CDR2 SYDVKM. Trimming pared 5 bases from V and 0 bases from J, leaving 14 bases between. CDR3 nucleotide sequence: TGTGCCAGCAGTCGCGGCCGTTCTAGCTCCTACAATGAGCAGTTCTTC. Its translation: CASSRGRSSSYNEQFF. The full variable domain, in which reference TRBV28 and TRBJ2-1 provide the parts outside the CDR3, is DVKVTQSSRYLVKRTGEKVFLECVQDMDHENMFWYRQDPGLGLRLIYFSYDVKMKEKGDIPEGYSVSREKKERFSLILESASTNQTSMYLCASSRGRSSSYNEQFFGPGTRLTVL.

This chain connects TRBV10-3 to TRBJ1-5; perhaps TRBD1 as D (5 bases). The CDR3 loop spans 16 amino acids. V lost 2 bases to trimming and J lost 3 bases, with 14 bases between them. Germline V gene lookup returns CDR1 ENHRY and CDR2 SYGVKD. The CDR3 here is CAISEGSGRINQPQHF. The CDR3, as DNA: TGTGCCATCAGTGAGGGATCGGGACGGATCAATCAGCCCCAGCATTTT.

The chain links TRBV7-2 to TRBJ2-7, with a tentative D call TRBD1 (5 bases). Germline V gene lookup returns CDR1 SGHTA and CDR2 FQGNSA. V was clipped by 7 bases and J by 5 bases, with 12 bases between them. CDR3 length: 12 residues. The CDR3 reads CASNNWGHEQYF. In nucleotides, the CDR3 is TGTGCCAGCAATAACTGGGGCCACGAGCAGTACTTC.

This clonotype appeared a few times. V and J are TRBV11-2 and TRBJ2-1; TRBD1 matches at 7 bases. Germline values: CDR1 SGHAT, CDR2 FQNNGV. The CDR3 spans 16 residues. The trim removed 5 bases at V and 2 bases at J, leaving 9 bases unmatched. CDR3 DNA: TGTGCCAGCAGCCGATTGAGGGGGCATACCTACAATGAGCAGTTCTTC. Translation: CASSRLRGHTYNEQFF.

The J gene is TRBJ2-5, the V gene TRBV28; 11 bases map to TRBD2. The DNA end favors TRBJ2-7, so the J call may be wrong. The CDR3 covers 15 residues. Germline CDR1 MDHEN, CDR2 SYDVKM. As DNA, the CDR3 is TGTGCCAGCACGTCCACTAGCGGGAGAAACTACGAGCAGTACTTC. It translates to CASTSTSGRNYEQYF.

This chain links TRBV6-1 with TRBJ1-4; tentative D call: TRBD1 (6 bases). V was clipped by 5 bases and J by 5 bases, with 15 bases between them. The germline CDR1 and CDR2 sequences are MNHNS and SASEGT. CDR3 length equals 15 residues. In DNA, the CDR3 is TGTGCCAGCAGTACCCGACAGGTGAAAAATGAAAAACTGTTTTTT. It encodes CASSTRQVKNEKLFF.

CDR3 protein: CASSLVLAGSTGELFF. Written as DNA, the CDR3 is TGTGCCAGCAGCTTAGTTCTAGCGGGGTCCACCGGGGAGCTGTTTTTT. The chain uses TRBV7-6 and TRBJ2-2; 9 bases are shared with TRBD2. The CDR3 has 16 amino acids. Per the germline V gene, CDR1 is SGHVS and CDR2 is FNYEAQ. V lost 1 base to trimming and J lost 4 bases; unmatched junction nucleotides: 4.

Only a few counts were recorded for this clonotype. The chain couples TRBV6-6 to TRBJ2-7; 7 bases align to TRBD2. Germline CDR1 MNHNY, CDR2 SVGAGI (reference sequence). The V gene end was trimmed by 0 bases and the J gene end by 2 bases; junction bases not matched to a gene: 7. The length of the CDR3 is 16 residues. DNA for the CDR3: TGTGCCAGCAGTTACTCGTTAAGCGGGGCCCCCTACGAGCAGTACTTC. Translated, it gives CASSYSLSGAPYEQYF.

This chain connects TRBV5-6 to TRBJ2-5, with TRBD2 matching over 7 bases. Germline CDR1 SGHDT, CDR2 YYEEEE. J gave up 1 base and V 2 bases, and 2 bases lay outside the gene matches. There are 14 residues in the CDR3. The CDR3 sequence is CASSLLATQETQYF. CDR3 coding DNA: TGTGCCAGCAGCTTACTAGCGACCCAAGAGACCCAGTACTTC.

This clonotype was observed a few times. J is TRBJ2-7 and V is TRBV24-1; D gene ambiguous. This CDR3 spans 13 amino acids. Germline loops: CDR1 KGHDR, CDR2 SFDVKD. Trimming cost V 6 bases and J 3 bases, with 11 bases left between them. This CDR3 is CATSMAGGYEQYF. CDR3 nucleotide sequence: TGTGCCACCAGTATGGCTGGTGGCTACGAGCAGTACTTC.

The chain recombines TRBV25-1 with TRBJ2-2; D remains ambiguous. Germline-derived CDR1 and CDR2 are MGHDK and SYGVNS. This CDR3 has 14 residues. The ends were cut back, 3 bases at V and 5 bases at J, with 10 bases in the middle. CDR3 amino acids: CASSDRSRTGELFF. CDR3 sequence (DNA): TGTGCCAGCAGTGACAGGTCGAGGACCGGGGAGCTGTTTTTT.

As to this clonotype: Mismatch with germline at one junction end may stem from a read error. This chain connects TRBV29-1 to TRBJ2-1, with no clear D. This CDR3 is 11 amino acids long. Germline-derived CDR1 and CDR2 are SQVTM and ANQGSEA. CDR3: CSGEDNYEQFF. DNA for the CDR3: TGCAGCGGTGAAGACAACTACGAGCAGTTCTTC.

Of note for this clonotype: Compared with germline, one end of the junction differs, possibly owing to a read error. J is TRBJ2-2 and V is TRBV14; TRBD1 is a possible D gene (6 bases). The CDR3 length is 17 residues. Germline V lookup: CDR1 SGHDN, CDR2 FVKESK. The CDR3: CAGSQGRRKGVAGELFF. As DNA, the CDR3 is TGTGCCGGCAGCCAAGGAAGGAGAAAGGGGGTGGCCGGGGAGCTGTTTTTT.

A few counts support this clonotype. The chain joins TRBV9 to TRBJ1-4; D gene ambiguous. The CDR3 has 15 amino acids. V lost 0 bases and J lost 0, with 6 bases in between. Germline-derived CDR1 and CDR2 are SGDLS and YYNGEE. In nucleotides, the CDR3 is TGTGCCAGCAGCGTAGGTCCCGCAACTAATGAAAAACTGTTTTTT. Protein product: CASSVGPATNEKLFF.

In this sample, this clonotype turned up a few times. This chain links TRBV7-2 with TRBJ1-4; possibly TRBD1 for D (5 bases). Between the trimmed V and J ends, which lost 4 bases and 8 bases, there was a span of 14 bases. There are 14 residues in the CDR3. CDR1 and CDR2 (germline): SGHTA, FQGNSA. Here the CDR3 reads CASSSRDLTEKLFF. The CDR3 DNA reads TGTGCCAGCAGCTCCCGGGACCTAACGGAAAAACTGTTTTTT.

In regard to this clonotype: Just one base apart from a much larger clone, this may be a read error. The chain combines TRBV27 with TRBJ2-5; weak D call: TRBD2 (6 bases). This CDR3 comprises 14 residues. Germline V gene data show CDR1 as MNHEY and CDR2 as SMNVEV (reference sequence). V shed 2 bases and J shed 11 bases, with 18 bases lying between them. The CDR3 DNA reads as TGTGCCAGCAGTTTACCCAGCGGGCACAATGAGCAGTACTTC. It codes for CASSLPSGHNEQYF.

This clonotype was seen more than once but under ten times. The J gene is TRBJ2-7, the V gene TRBV3-1; no reliable D call. The CDR3 has 16 residues. Per the germline V gene, CDR1 is LGHDT and CDR2 is YNNKEL (reference sequence). Trimming pared 2 bases from V and 0 bases from J, leaving 14 bases between. CDR3 sequence (DNA): TGTGCCAGCAGCCAATACCCAGGCGGAAGCTCCTACGAGCAGTACTTC. Translation gives CASSQYPGGSSYEQYF.

This sequence joins TRBV5-6 and TRBJ1-2; 9 nucleotides align to TRBD1. The CDR3 has 14 residues. V shed 5 bases and J 5 bases; nucleotides not matched to a gene: 7. Germline V gives CDR1 SGHDT, CDR2 YYEEEE. The CDR3 region has the DNA TGTGCCAGCAGACCGACAGGGGGAATGTATGGCTACACCTTC. Translation: CASRPTGGMYGYTF.

The chain uses TRBV5-1 and TRBJ2-1, with D perhaps TRBD1 or TRBD2 (5 bases each). This CDR3 is 14 amino acids long. CDR1 is SGHRS and CDR2 is YFSETQ in the germline V gene. Trimming shortened V by 6 bases and J by 6 bases, and 16 bases separated the two germline ends. The CDR3 DNA is TGCGCCAGCAACCCACCAGAGAGGGGCAATGAGCAGTTCTTC. This codes for CASNPPERGNEQFF.

The gene calls are TRBV4-2 and TRBJ2-1, with D maybe TRBD1 (6 bases). V was pared by 1 base and J by 10 bases, with 20 bases between. The germline V gene encodes CDR1 LGHNA and CDR2 YNFKEQ. This CDR3 comprises 16 residues. Here the CDR3 reads CASSQALTGPSYEQFF. For the CDR3, the DNA is TGTGCCAGCAGCCAAGCTTTGACAGGCCCATCCTACGAGCAGTTCTTC.

The chain employs TRBV7-2 and TRBJ2-3; the match to TRBD2 covers 8 bases. The J segment lost 7 bases and the V segment lost 6 bases, leaving 9 bases of the junction unmatched. The V gene's germline CDR1 is SGHTA and CDR2 FQGNSA. This CDR3 is 14 amino acids long. The CDR3 sequence is CASRPSGSTHTQYF. The CDR3 DNA sequence: TGTGCCAGCAGACCCAGCGGGAGCACCCATACGCAGTATTTT.

The CDR3 region has the DNA TGTGCCAGCAGCCAAGATCTTAGCGGGGGTACTGAAGCTTTCTTT. It encodes CASSQDLSGGTEAFF. The V gene is TRBV3-1, the J gene TRBJ1-1, with D tentatively TRBD1 (5 bases). Germline V gene lookup returns CDR1 LGHDT and CDR2 YNNKEL (reference sequence). V lost 0 bases and J 5 bases, leaving 13 bases between the germline ends. This CDR3 spans 15 amino acids.

The genes are TRBV6-2 or TRBV6-3 and TRBJ2-1; TRBD1 or TRBD2 may be the D gene (7 bases each). The V gene lost 2 bases and the J gene lost 9 bases, with 17 bases spanning the gap. Germline V CDR1 and CDR2: MNHEY, SVGEGT. The CDR3 sequence is 15 residues long. The CDR3 here is CASSYQGGANLEQFF. The CDR3 nucleotides read TGTGCCAGCAGTTACCAGGGGGGGGCCAACCTTGAGCAGTTCTTC.

V is TRBV18 and J is TRBJ1-1; no clear D. This CDR3 contains 13 residues. Germline loops: CDR1 KGHSH, CDR2 LQKENI. The ends were cut back, 2 bases at V and 3 bases at J, with 7 bases in the middle. The CDR3 here is CASSPETDTEAFF. The CDR3 nucleotides are TGTGCCAGCTCACCAGAGACGGACACTGAAGCTTTCTTT.